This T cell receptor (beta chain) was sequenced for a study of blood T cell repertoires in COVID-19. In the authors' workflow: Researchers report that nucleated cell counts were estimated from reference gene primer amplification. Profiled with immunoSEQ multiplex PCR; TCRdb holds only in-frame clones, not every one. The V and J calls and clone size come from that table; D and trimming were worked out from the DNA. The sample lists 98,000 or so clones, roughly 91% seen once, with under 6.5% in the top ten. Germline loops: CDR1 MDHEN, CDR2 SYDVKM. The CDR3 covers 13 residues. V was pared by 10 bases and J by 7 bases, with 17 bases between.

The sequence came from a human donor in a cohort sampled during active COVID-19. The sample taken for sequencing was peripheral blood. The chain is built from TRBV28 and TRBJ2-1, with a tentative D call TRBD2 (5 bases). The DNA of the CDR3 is TGTGCCACCCGGGTTAAGGGAGTTAATGAGCAGTTCTTC. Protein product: CATRVKGVNEQFF.